This T cell receptor beta chain is from a study of beta chain features in type 1 diabetes. This clone has just a few counts. The V gene lost 1 base and the J gene lost 7 bases, with 20 bases spanning the gap. Germline CDR1 and CDR2: GTSNPN and SVGIG (reference sequence). There are 16 residues in the CDR3. One heparinised blood draw, averaging about 100 mL, came from each donor. The investigators reverse transcribed all of the isolated RNA, so they sequenced expressed TCRB transcripts. Measured with immunoSEQ multiplex PCR; TCRdb has only the in-frame clones, and not every one. The profile shows 430,000 or so clones, roughly an eighth of them singletons.

The receptor's source is a woman younger than 35 in good health. V usage is TRBV30 and J usage is TRBJ2-4, with D tentatively TRBD2 (6 bases). The source material was naive CD4+ T cells from blood. CDR3 in DNA: TGTGCCTGGAGTGGCCCGTACCGGGGGTCTGGGAACATTCAGTACTTC. Translating gives CAWSGPYRGSGNIQYF. The full variable domain, rest sourced from reference TRBV30 and TRBJ2-4, is SQTIHQWPATLVQPVGSPLSLECTVEGTSNPNLYWYRQAAGRGLQLLFYSVGIGQISSEVPQNLSASRPQDRQFILSSKKLLLSDSGFYLCAWSGPYRGSGNIQYFGAGTRLSVL.